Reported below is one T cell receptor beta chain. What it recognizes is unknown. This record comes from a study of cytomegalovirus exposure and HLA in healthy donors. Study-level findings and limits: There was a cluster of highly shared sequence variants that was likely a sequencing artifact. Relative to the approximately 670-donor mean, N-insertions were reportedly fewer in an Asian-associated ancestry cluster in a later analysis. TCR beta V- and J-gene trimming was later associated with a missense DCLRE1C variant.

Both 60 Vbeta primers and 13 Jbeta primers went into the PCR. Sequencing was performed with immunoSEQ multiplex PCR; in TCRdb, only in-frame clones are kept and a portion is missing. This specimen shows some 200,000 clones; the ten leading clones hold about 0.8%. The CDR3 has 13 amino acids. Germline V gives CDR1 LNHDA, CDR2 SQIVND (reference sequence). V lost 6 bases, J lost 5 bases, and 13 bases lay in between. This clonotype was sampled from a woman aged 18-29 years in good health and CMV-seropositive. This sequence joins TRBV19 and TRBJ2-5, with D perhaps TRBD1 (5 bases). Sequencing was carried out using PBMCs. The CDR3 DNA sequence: TGTGCCAGTAGCATTCCAGGGTGGGAGACCCAGTACTTC. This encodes CASSIPGWETQYF.